One and the same sample provided the 14 T cell receptor beta chains below, sequenced in a study of T-cell memory formation after mild COVID-19 (dated by TCRdb to the early 2020s). Libraries came from 5' RACE. Sequencing took place on an Illumina NovaSeq 6000. TCRdb took the public reads, trimmed them with fastp at Q25, ran MiXCR for clone calling and kept in-frame beta chains. Rows are unified per CDR3 protein, each entry keeping the most common DNA and genes. Counted in this sample were 500,000 to 650,000 distinct CDR3 sequences; roughly 20% of them appeared once. About 8.4% of the sample is in the top ten clones. Sequencing was carried out using PBMCs or a T cell subset sorted from them (not recorded which). These receptors originate from an adult woman who had mild COVID-19 (a few samples of this study predate the infection). The sample titles of this study are shuffled in the database, so cell type and time point are left out; the donor was told from shared clones.

The V call is TRBV9, the J call TRBJ2-1; 12 bases line up with TRBD2. The V gene end was trimmed by 3 bases and the J gene end by 2 bases; junction bases not matched to a gene: 3. This CDR3 region has 16 residues. Germline CDR1 SGDLS, CDR2 YYNGEE. The CDR3 DNA follows: TGTGCCAGCAGCGGCCGACTAGCGGGGGCCTACAATGAGCAGTTCTTC. Amino acid sequence: CASSGRLAGAYNEQFF.

This chain joins TRBV20-1 and TRBJ1-5; a possible D gene is TRBD1 (5 bases). The V gene lost 0 bases and the J gene lost 0 bases, with 6 bases spanning the gap. The CDR3 has 14 amino acids. Germline V lookup: CDR1 DFQATT, CDR2 SNEGSKA (reference sequence). The CDR3 is CSARDRASNQPQHF. CDR3 coding DNA: TGCAGTGCTAGAGACAGGGCTAGCAATCAGCCCCAGCATTTT.

This chain uses TRBV9 with TRBJ2-2, with no clear D. CDR3 length: 13 residues. Germline CDR1 and CDR2: SGDLS and YYNGEE. Trimming pared 4 bases from V and 7 bases from J, leaving 11 bases between. The CDR3 region has the DNA TGTGCCAGCAGCACATCCCTAATCGGGGAGCTGTTTTTT. It is translated as CASSTSLIGELFF.

This clonotype showed up just a few times. The chain links TRBV29-1 to TRBJ2-1; 15 nucleotides match TRBD2. The CDR3 sequence is 15 residues long. Germline V gene data show CDR1 as SQVTM and CDR2 as ANQGSEA. The junction had 7 bases not matched to a gene; V was cut back by 6 bases and J by 7 bases. The CDR3 region is CSVAHGTSGRNEQFF. In nucleotides, the CDR3 is TGCAGCGTAGCCCATGGGACTAGCGGGAGGAATGAGCAGTTCTTC.

This clonotype came up a few times. The V call is TRBV7-9, the J call TRBJ1-2; D might be TRBD1 (6 bases). V lost 1 base, J lost 4 bases, and 10 bases lay in between. Germline CDR1 is SEHNR and CDR2 is FQNEAQ (reference sequence). This CDR3 region has 14 residues. This CDR3 reads CASSLVRGTYGYTF. The CDR3 region has the DNA TGTGCCAGCAGCTTAGTAAGGGGGACCTATGGCTACACCTTC.

In its sample, this clonotype was seen many times. The chain has TRBV20-1 and TRBJ2-1, with D maybe TRBD2 (6 bases). Germline loops: CDR1 DFQATT, CDR2 SNEGSKA (reference sequence). The V end lost 5 bases, the J end lost 2 bases, and 7 bases lay between the germline ends. The CDR3 is 12 amino acids. CDR3: CSARGTYNEQFF. The CDR3 bases are TGCAGTGCTCGCGGGACCTACAATGAGCAGTTCTTC.

The chain joins TRBV12-3 or TRBV12-4 to TRBJ2-1, with 12 nucleotides matching TRBD2. This CDR3 comprises 18 residues. V lost 0 bases to trimming and J lost 8 bases; unmatched junction nucleotides: 11. This CDR3 is CASSLARLAGVLHDEQFF. CDR3 coding DNA: TGTGCCAGCAGTTTAGCCCGACTAGCGGGAGTCCTTCACGATGAGCAGTTCTTC.

This clonotype was observed at least ten times. The V call is TRBV27, the J call TRBJ2-3; tentatively, D is TRBD1 or TRBD2 (5 bases each). Per the germline V gene, CDR1 is MNHEY and CDR2 is SMNVEV (reference sequence). Trimming pared 3 bases from V and 1 base from J, leaving 8 bases between. CDR3 size: 14 residues. The CDR3 reads CASSFGDGTDTQYF. The CDR3 coding sequence is TGTGCCAGCAGTTTTGGGGACGGCACAGATACGCAGTATTTT.

The J gene is TRBJ1-2, the V gene TRBV2, with 10 bases identical to TRBD1. The CDR3 has 11 amino acids. Looked up from germline, CDR1 is SNHLY and CDR2 is FYNNEI. J lost 7 bases, V lost 8 bases, and 1 base had no gene match. CDR3 loop: CASGTGVGYTF. CDR3 bases: TGTGCCAGCGGGACAGGGGTTGGCTACACCTTC.

The V call is TRBV12-3 or TRBV12-4, the J call TRBJ1-5, with D possibly being TRBD1 (6 bases). The CDR3 runs 13 residues. The ends were cut back, 5 bases at V and 7 bases at J, with 12 bases in the middle. This CDR3 reads CASSRTVKQPQHF. CDR3 coding DNA: TGTGCCAGCAGTAGGACAGTTAAGCAGCCCCAGCATTTT.

This clonotype showed up many times. This sequence joins TRBV5-1 and TRBJ1-1; TRBD1 matches at 9 bases. Trimming cost V 0 bases and J 4 bases; bases outside gene matches: 10. CDR1 and CDR2 from the germline V gene are SGHRS and YFSETQ. This CDR3 has 17 residues. The CDR3 sequence is CASSLEPQGARGTEAFF. The CDR3 region has the DNA TGCGCCAGCAGCTTGGAGCCACAGGGGGCGCGTGGCACTGAAGCTTTCTTT.

The chain recombines TRBV9 with TRBJ2-1, with 11 bases that match TRBD1. The junction had 9 bases not matched to a gene; V was cut back by 0 bases and J by 4 bases. CDR1 is SGDLS, CDR2 YYNGEE, per germline. CDR3 length: 18 amino acids. The CDR3 DNA is TGTGCCAGCAGCGTAGCTACAGGTGGGGACAGGGGGTACAATGAGCAGTTCTTC. It specifies CASSVATGGDRGYNEQFF.

This clonotype was seen just once. The V gene is TRBV9, the J gene TRBJ2-1; 9 bases map to TRBD2. The V gene end was trimmed by 1 base and the J gene end by 6 bases; junction bases not matched to a gene: 11. CDR1 is SGDLS, CDR2 YYNGEE, per germline. There are 17 residues in the CDR3. CDR3 nucleotides: TGTGCCAGCAGCGTAATGGTCGGGCGGGAGGGGGGCAATGAGCAGTTCTTC. It translates to CASSVMVGREGGNEQFF.

This clonotype was found a few times. The J gene is TRBJ2-7, the V gene TRBV12-3 or TRBV12-4; TRBD2 agrees at 10 bases. Trimming cost V 5 bases and J 7 bases; bases outside gene matches: 11. CDR3 length: 15 residues. The CDR3 reads CASSPSGGASGEQYF. The DNA for the CDR3 is TGTGCCAGCAGTCCCAGCGGGGGGGCCTCGGGGGAGCAGTACTTC.